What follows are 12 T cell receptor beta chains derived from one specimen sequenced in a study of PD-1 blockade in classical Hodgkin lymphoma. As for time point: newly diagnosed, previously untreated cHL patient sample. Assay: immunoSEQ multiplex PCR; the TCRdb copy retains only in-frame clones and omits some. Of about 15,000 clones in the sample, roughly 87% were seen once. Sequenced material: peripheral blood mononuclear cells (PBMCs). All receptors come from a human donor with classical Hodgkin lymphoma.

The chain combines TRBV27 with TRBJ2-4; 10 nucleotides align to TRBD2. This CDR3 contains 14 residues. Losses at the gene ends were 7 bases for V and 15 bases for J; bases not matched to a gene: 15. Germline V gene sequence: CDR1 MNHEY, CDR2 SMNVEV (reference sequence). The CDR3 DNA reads TGTGCCAGCAACCCTACCGGGACTAGCGAATCCAGGTACTTC. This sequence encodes CASNPTGTSESRYF.

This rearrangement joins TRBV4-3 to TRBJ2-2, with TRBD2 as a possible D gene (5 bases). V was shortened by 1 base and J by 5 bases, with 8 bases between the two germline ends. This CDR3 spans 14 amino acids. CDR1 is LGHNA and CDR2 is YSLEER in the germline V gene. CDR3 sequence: CASSQVRTTGELFF. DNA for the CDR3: TGCGCCAGCAGCCAAGTCAGGACTACCGGGGAGCTGTTTTTT.

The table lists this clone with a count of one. The CDR3 sequence: CASSFTGTNNQPQHF. CDR3 in DNA: TGTGCCAGCAGCTTCACCGGGACGAACAATCAGCCCCAGCATTTT. The genes are TRBV2 and TRBJ1-5; D is perhaps TRBD1 (5 bases). Germline CDR1 SNHLY, CDR2 FYNNEI. This CDR3 comprises 15 residues. Trimming removed 6 bases at V and 3 bases at J, with 15 bases between.

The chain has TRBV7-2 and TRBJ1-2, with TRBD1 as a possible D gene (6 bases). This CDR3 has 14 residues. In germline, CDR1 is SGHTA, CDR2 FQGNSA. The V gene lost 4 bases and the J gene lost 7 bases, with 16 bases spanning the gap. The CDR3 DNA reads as TGTGCCAGCAGCTCCCTACAGGGCGGTAGTGGCTACACCTTC. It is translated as CASSSLQGGSGYTF.

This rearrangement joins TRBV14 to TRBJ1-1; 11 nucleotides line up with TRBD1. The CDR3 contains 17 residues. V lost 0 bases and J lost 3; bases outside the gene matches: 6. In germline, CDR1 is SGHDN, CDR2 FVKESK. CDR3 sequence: CASSQEIGQGADTEAFF. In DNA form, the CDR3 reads TGTGCCAGCAGCCAAGAAATTGGACAGGGGGCGGACACTGAAGCTTTCTTT.

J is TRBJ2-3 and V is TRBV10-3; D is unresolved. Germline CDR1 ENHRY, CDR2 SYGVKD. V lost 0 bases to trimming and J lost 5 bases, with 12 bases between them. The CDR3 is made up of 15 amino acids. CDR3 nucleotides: TGTGCCATCAGTGAGTCGTTAGTTTTCAGAGATACGCAGTATTTT. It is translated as CAISESLVFRDTQYF.

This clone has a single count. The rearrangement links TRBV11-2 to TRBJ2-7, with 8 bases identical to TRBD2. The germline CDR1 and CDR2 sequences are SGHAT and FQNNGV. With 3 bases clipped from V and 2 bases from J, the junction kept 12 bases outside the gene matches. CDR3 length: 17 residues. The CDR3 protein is CASSFPISGEVPYEQYF. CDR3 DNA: TGTGCCAGCAGCTTTCCGATTAGCGGGGAAGTCCCCTACGAGCAGTACTTC.

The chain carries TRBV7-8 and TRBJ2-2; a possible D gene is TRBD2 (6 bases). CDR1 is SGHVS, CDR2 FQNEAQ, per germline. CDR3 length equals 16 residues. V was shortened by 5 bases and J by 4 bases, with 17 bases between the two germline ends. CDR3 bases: TGTGCCAGCAGCGTATATTCGGGAGTGGGCACCGGGGAGCTGTTTTTT. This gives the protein CASSVYSGVGTGELFF.

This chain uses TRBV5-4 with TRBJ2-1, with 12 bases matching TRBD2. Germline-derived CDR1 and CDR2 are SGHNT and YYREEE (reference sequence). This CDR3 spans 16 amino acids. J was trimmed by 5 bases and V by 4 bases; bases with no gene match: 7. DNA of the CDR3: TGTGCCAGCAGCCAGAAACTAGCGGGAGGACACAATGAGCAGTTCTTC. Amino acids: CASSQKLAGGHNEQFF.

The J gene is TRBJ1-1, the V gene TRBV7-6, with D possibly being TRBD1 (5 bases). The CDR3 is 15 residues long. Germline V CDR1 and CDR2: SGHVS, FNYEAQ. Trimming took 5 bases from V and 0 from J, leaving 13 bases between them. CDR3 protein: CASSTRQNLNTEAFF. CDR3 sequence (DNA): TGTGCCAGCAGCACCAGACAGAACCTGAACACTGAAGCTTTCTTT. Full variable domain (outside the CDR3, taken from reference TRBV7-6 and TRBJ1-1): GAGVSQSPRYKVTKRGQDVALRCDPISGHVSLYWYRQALGQGPEFLTYFNYEAQQDKSGLPNDRFSAERPEGSISTLTIQRTEQRDSAMYRCASSTRQNLNTEAFFGQGTRLTVV.

CDR3 nucleotides: TGCGCCAGCAGCTTGGTGGGGTTGTCGGGAGAGACCCAGTACTTC. It translates to CASSLVGLSGETQYF. This rearrangement joins TRBV5-1 to TRBJ2-5; D is ambiguous. The V gene's germline CDR1 is SGHRS and CDR2 YFSETQ. The CDR3 loop spans 15 amino acids. V was clipped by 0 bases and J by 4 bases, with 13 bases between them.

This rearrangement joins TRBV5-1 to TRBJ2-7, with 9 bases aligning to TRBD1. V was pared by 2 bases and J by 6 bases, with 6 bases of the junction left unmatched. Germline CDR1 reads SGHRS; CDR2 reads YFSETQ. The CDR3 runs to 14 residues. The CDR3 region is CASSLRGQGTEQYF. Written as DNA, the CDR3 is TGCGCCAGCAGCTTACGGGGACAGGGAACCGAGCAGTACTTC.